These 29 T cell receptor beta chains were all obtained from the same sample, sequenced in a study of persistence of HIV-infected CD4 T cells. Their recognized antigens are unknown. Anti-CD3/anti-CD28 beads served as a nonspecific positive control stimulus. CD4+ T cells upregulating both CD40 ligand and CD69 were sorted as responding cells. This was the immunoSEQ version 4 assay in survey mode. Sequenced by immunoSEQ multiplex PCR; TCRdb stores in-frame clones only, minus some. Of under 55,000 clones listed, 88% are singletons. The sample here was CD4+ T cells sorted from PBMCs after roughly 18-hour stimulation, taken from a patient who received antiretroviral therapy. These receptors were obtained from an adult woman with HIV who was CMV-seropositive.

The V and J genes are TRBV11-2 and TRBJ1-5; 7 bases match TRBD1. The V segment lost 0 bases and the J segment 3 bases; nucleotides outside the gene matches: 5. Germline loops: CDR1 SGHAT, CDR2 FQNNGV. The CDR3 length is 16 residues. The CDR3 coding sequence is TGTGCCAGCAGCTTAGAGGCAGGGGGGCACAATCAGCCCCAGCATTTT. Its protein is CASSLEAGGHNQPQHF.

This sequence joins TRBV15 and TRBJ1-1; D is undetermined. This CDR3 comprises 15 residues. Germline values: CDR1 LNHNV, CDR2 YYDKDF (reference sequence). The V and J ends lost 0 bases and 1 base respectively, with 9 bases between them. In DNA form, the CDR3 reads TGTGCCACCAGCAGAGATCAGAGGAGGAACACTGAAGCTTTCTTT. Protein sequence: CATSRDQRRNTEAFF. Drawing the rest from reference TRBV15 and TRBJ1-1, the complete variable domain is DAMVIQNPRYQVTQFGKPVTLSCSQTLNHNVMYWYQQKSSQAPKLLFHYYDKDFNNEADTPDNFQSRRPNTSFCFLDIRSPGLGDTAMYLCATSRDQRRNTEAFFGQGTRLTVV.

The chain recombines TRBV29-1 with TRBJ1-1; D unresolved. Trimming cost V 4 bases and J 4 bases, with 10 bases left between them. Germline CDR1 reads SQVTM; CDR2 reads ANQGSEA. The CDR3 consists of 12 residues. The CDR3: CSVVLLGTEAFF. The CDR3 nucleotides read TGCAGCGTTGTATTACTGGGCACTGAAGCTTTCTTT.

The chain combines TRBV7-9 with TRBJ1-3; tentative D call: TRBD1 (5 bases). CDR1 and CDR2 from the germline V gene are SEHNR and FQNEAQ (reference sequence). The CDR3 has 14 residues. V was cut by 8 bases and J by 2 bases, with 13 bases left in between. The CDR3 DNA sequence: TGTGCCAGCGACACGGGGCTACCTGGAAACACCATATATTTT. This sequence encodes CASDTGLPGNTIYF. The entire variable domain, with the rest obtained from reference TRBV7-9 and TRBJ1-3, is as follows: DTGVSQNPRHKITKRGQNVTFRCDPISEHNRLYWYRQTLGQGPEFLTYFQNEAQLEKSRLLSDRFSAERPKGSFSTLEIQRTEQGDSAMYLCASDTGLPGNTIYFGEGSWLTVV.

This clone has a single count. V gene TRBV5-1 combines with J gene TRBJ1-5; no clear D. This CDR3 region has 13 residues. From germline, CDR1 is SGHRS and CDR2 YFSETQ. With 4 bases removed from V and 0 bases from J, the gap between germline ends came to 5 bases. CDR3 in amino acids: CASSVDSNQPQHF. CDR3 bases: TGCGCCAGCAGCGTGGATAGCAATCAGCCCCAGCATTTT. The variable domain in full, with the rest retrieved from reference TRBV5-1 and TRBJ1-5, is KAGVTQTPRYLIKTRGQQVTLSCSPISGHRSVSWYQQTPGQGLQFLFEYFSETQRNKGNFPGRFSGRQFSNSRSEMNVSTLELGDSALYLCASSVDSNQPQHFGDGTRLSIL.

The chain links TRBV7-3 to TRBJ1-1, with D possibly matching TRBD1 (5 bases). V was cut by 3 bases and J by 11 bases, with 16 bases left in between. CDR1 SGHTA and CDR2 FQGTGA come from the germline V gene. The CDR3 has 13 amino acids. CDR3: CASSFGGGAEAFF. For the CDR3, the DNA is TGTGCCAGCAGCTTCGGGGGTGGTGCGGAGGCTTTCTTT. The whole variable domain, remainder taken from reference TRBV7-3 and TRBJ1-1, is GAGVSQTPSNKVTEKGKYVELRCDPISGHTALYWYRQSLGQGPEFLIYFQGTGAADDSGLPNDRFFAVRPEGSVSTLKIQRTERGDSAVYLCASSFGGGAEAFFGQGTRLTVV.

The CDR3 DNA is TGCAGCGTCCCACCGGCGGGACAGGGGGCGGGGAACACTGAAGCTTTCTTT. It specifies CSVPPAGQGAGNTEAFF. J is TRBJ1-1 and V is TRBV29-1; 12 nucleotides agree with TRBD1. The CDR3 length is 17 residues. Germline lookup yields CDR1 SQVTM and CDR2 ANQGSEA. Unmatched junction bases numbered 12, after V lost 6 bases and J lost 1 base.

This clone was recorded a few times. The DNA of the CDR3 is TGTGCCAGCAGTCCGGACAGATTAAAGTCCTACGAGCAGTACTTC. Translated, it gives CASSPDRLKSYEQYF. The chain has TRBV6-5 and TRBJ2-7, with a tentative D call TRBD1 (6 bases). The V gene's germline CDR1 is MNHEY and CDR2 SVGAGI. There are 15 residues in the CDR3. The V end lost 5 bases, the J end lost 1 base, and 15 bases lay between the germline ends.

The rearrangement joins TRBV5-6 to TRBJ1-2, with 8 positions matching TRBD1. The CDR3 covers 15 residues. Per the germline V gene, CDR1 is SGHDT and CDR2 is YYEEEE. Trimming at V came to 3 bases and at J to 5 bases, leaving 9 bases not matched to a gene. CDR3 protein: CASSYNGQGLYGYTF. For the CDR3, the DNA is TGTGCCAGCAGCTACAATGGACAGGGTTTATATGGCTACACCTTC.

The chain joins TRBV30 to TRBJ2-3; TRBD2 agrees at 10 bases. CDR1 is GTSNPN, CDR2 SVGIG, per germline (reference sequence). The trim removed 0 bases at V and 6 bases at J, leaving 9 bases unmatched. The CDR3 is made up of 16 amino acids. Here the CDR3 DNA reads TGTGCCTGGAGTGTACGAACTAGCGGGGTGGTGGATACGCAGTATTTT. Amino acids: CAWSVRTSGVVDTQYF.

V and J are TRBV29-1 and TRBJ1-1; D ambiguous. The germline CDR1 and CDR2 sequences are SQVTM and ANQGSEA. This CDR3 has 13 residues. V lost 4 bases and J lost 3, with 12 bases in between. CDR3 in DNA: TGCAGCGTTGCGGCAAACCGGGACACTGAAGCTTTCTTT. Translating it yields CSVAANRDTEAFF.

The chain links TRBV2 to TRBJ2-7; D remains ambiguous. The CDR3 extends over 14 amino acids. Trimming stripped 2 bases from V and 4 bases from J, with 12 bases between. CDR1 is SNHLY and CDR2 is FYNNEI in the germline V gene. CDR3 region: CASSEWSNLYEQYF. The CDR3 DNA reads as TGTGCCAGCAGTGAATGGAGTAACCTGTACGAGCAGTACTTC.

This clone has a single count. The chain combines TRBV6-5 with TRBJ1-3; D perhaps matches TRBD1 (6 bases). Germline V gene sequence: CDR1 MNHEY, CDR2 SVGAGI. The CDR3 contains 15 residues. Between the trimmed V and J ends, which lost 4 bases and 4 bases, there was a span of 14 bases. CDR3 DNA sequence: TGTGCCAGCAGTTGGAGGGGGGGGTCCGGAAACACCATATATTTT. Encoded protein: CASSWRGGSGNTIYF.

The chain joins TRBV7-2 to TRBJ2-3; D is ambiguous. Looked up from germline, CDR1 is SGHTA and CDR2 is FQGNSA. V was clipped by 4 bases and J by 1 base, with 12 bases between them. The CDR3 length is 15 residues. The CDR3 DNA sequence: TGTGCCAGCAGCTCCGGGTCCCGGGGCACAGATACGCAGTATTTT. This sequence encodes CASSSGSRGTDTQYF.

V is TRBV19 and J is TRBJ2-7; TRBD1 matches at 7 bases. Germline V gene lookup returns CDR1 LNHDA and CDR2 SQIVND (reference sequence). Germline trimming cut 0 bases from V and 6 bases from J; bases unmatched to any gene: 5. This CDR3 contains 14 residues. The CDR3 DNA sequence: TGTGCCAGTAGTATAGAAGGCAGGGGGACCGAGCAGTACTTC. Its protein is CASSIEGRGTEQYF.

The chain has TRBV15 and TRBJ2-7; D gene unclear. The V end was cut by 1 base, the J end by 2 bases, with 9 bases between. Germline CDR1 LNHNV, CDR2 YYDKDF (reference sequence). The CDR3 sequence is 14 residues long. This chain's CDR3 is CATSRVNYAYEQYF. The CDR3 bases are TGTGCCACCAGCAGAGTCAACTATGCCTACGAGCAGTACTTC.

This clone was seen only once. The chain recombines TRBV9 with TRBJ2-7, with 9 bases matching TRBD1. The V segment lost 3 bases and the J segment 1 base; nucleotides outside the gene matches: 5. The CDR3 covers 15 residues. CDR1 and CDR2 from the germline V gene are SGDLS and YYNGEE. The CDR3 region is CASSDAGQGSYEQYF. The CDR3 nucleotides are TGTGCCAGCAGCGACGCGGGACAGGGTTCCTACGAGCAGTACTTC.

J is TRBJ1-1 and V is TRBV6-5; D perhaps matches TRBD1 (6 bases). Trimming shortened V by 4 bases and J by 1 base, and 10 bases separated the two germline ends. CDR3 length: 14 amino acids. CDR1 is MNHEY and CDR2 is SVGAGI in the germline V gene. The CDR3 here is CASSSQGPNTEAFF. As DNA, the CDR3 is TGTGCCAGCAGTTCCCAGGGGCCGAACACTGAAGCTTTCTTT.

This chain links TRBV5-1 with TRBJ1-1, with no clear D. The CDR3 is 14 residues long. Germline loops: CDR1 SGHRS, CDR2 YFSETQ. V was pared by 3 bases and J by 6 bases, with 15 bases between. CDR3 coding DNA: TGCGCCAGCAGCTCCCTACGGGCGGATGCTGAAGCTTTCTTT. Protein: CASSSLRADAEAFF. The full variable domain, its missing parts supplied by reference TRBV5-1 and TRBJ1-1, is KAGVTQTPRYLIKTRGQQVTLSCSPISGHRSVSWYQQTPGQGLQFLFEYFSETQRNKGNFPGRFSGRQFSNSRSEMNVSTLELGDSALYLCASSSLRADAEAFFGQGTRLTVV.

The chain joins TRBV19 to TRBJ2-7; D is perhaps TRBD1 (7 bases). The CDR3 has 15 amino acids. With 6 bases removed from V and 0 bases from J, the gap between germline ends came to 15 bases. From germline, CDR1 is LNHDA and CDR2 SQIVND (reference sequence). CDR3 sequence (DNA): TGTGCCAGTAGCAATTGGAGGGGGCTCTCCTACGAGCAGTACTTC. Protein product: CASSNWRGLSYEQYF.

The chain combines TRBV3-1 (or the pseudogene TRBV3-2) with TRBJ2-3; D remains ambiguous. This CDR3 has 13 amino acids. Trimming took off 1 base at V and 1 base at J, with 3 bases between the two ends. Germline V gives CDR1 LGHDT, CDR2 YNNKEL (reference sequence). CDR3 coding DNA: TGTGCCAGCAGCCAAGGAGGCACAGATACGCAGTATTTT. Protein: CASSQGGTDTQYF.

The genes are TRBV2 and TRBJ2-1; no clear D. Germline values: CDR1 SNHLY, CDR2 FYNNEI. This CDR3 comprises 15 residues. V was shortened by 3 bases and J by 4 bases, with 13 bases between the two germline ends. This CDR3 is CASSDTMRDYNEQFF. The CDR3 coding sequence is TGTGCCAGCAGTGATACTATGCGTGATTACAATGAGCAGTTCTTC.

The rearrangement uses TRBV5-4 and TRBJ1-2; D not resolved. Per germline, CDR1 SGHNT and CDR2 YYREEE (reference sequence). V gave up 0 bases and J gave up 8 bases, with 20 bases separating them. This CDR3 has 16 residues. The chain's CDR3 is CASSLDGRWEGRGYTF. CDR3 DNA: TGTGCCAGCAGCTTGGATGGGCGCTGGGAGGGCCGGGGCTACACCTTC.

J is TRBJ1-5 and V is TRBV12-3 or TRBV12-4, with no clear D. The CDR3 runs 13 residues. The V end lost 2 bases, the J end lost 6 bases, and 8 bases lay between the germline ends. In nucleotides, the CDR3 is TGTGCCAGCAGTTTAAACGGTGGTCAGCCCCAGCATTTT. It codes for CASSLNGGQPQHF.

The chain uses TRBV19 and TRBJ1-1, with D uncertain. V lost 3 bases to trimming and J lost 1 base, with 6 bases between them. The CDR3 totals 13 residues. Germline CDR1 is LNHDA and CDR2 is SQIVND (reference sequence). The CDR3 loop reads CASSIGWNTEAFF. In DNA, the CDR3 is TGTGCCAGTAGTATCGGGTGGAACACTGAAGCTTTCTTT.

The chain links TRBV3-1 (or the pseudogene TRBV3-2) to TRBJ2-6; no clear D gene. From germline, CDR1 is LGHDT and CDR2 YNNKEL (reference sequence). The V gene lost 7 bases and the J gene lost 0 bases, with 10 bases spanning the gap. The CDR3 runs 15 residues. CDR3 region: CASTVYSSGANVLTF. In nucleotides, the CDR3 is TGTGCCAGCACCGTCTACAGCTCTGGGGCCAACGTCCTGACTTTC.

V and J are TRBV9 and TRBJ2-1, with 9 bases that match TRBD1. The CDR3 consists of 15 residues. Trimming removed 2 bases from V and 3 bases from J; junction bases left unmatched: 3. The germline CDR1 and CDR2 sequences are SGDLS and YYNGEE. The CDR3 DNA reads TGTGCCAGCAGCGTGCGGACAGGGGTCTACAATGAGCAGTTCTTC. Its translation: CASSVRTGVYNEQFF.

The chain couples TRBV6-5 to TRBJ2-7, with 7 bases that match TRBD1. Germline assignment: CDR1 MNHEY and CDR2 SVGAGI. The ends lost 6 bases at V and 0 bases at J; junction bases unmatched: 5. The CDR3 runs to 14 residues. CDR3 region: CASRGDSSSYEQYV. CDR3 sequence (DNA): TGTGCCAGCAGGGGGGACAGCAGCTCCTACGAGCAGTACGTC.

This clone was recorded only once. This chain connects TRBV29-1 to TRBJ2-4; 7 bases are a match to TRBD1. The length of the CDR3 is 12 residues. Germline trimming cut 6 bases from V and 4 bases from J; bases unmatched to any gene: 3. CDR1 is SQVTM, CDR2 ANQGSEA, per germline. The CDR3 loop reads CSVPGGKNIQYF. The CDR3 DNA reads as TGCAGCGTCCCAGGGGGAAAAAACATTCAGTACTTC.